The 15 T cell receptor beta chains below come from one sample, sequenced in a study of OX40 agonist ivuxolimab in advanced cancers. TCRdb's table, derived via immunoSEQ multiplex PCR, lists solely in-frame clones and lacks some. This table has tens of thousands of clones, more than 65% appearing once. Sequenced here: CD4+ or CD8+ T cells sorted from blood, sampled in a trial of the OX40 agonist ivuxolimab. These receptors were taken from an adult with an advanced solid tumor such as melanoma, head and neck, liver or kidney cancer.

DNA for the CDR3: TGTGCCAGCAGATTCCCGGGACTATCAAACTATGGCTACACCTTC. As protein: CASRFPGLSNYGYTF. The chain has TRBV28 and TRBJ1-2, with D perhaps matching TRBD1 (5 bases). Germline CDR1 reads MDHEN; CDR2 reads SYDVKM. Trimming took 6 bases from V and 2 from J, leaving 16 bases between them. The CDR3 is made up of 15 amino acids.

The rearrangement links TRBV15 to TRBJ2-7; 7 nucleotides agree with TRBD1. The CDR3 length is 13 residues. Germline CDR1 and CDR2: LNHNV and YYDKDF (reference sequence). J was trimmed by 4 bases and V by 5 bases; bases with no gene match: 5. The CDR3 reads CATSEGTAYEQYF. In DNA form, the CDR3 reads TGTGCCACCAGCGAAGGGACAGCATACGAGCAGTACTTC.

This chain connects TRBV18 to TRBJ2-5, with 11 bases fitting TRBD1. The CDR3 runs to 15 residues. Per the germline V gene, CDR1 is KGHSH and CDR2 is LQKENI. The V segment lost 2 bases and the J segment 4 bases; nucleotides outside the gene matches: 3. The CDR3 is CASSPIGTGGETQYF. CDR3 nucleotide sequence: TGTGCCAGCTCACCAATAGGGACAGGGGGAGAGACCCAGTACTTC.

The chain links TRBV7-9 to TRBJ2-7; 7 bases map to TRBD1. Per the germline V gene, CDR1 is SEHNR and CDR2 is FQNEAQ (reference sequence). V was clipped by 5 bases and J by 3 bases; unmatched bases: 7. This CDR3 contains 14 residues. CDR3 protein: CASSPIGGHYEQYF. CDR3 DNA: TGTGCCAGCAGCCCAATAGGGGGCCACTACGAGCAGTACTTC. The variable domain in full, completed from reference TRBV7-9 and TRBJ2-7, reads DTGVSQNPRHKITKRGQNVTFRCDPISEHNRLYWYRQTLGQGPEFLTYFQNEAQLEKSRLLSDRFSAERPKGSFSTLEIQRTEQGDSAMYLCASSPIGGHYEQYFGPGTRLTVT.

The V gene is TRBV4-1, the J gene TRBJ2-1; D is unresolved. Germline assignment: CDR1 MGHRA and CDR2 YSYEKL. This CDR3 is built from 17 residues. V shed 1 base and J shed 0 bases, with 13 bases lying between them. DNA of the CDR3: TGCGCCAGCAGCCAAGTAACTGTAAAACGCTCCTACAATGAGCAGTTCTTC. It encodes CASSQVTVKRSYNEQFF.

The CDR3 DNA reads TGTGCCAGCAGTTGGGGGGGACAGGACCCTTTCGAGCAGTACGTC. It yields the protein CASSWGGQDPFEQYV. The chain joins TRBV28 to TRBJ2-7; a weak D match, TRBD1 (8 bases). This CDR3 spans 15 amino acids. V was shortened by 4 bases and J by 6 bases, with 19 bases between the two germline ends. The germline V gene encodes CDR1 MDHEN and CDR2 SYDVKM.

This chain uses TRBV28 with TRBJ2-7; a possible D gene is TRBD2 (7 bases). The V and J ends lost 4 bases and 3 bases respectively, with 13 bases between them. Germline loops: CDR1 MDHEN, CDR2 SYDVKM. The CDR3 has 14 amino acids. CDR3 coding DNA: TGTGCCAGCAGTTGGGGGGGGCAGGGCTACGAGCAGTACGTC. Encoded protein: CASSWGGQGYEQYV.

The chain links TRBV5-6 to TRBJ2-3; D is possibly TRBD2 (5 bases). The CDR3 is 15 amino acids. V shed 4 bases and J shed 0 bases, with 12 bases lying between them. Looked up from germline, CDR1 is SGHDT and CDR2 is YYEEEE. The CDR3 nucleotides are TGTGCCAGCAGCCTAACCGGGATAAGCACAGATACGCAGTATTTT. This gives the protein CASSLTGISTDTQYF.

The CDR3 nucleotides read TGTGCCAGTACCCCCCCGGTCTACGCCGGGGAGCTGTTTTTT. Its translation: CASTPPVYAGELFF. The chain links TRBV19 to TRBJ2-2; no reliable D call. This CDR3 has 14 amino acids. The V gene's germline CDR1 is LNHDA and CDR2 SQIVND (reference sequence). V was clipped by 7 bases and J by 6 bases, with 15 bases between them.

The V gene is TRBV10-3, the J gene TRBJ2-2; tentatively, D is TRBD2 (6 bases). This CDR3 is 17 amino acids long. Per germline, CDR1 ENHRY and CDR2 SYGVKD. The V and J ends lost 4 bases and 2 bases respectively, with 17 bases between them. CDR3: CAISALGLQLNTGELFF. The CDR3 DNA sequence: TGTGCCATCAGTGCTTTGGGACTCCAACTTAACACCGGGGAGCTGTTTTTT.

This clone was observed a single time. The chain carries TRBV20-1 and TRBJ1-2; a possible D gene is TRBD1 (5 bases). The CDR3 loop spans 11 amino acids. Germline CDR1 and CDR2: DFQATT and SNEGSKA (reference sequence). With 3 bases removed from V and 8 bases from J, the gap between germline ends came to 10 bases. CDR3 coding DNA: TGCAGTGCTAGGGGGACCGTCGGCTACACCTTC. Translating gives CSARGTVGYTF.

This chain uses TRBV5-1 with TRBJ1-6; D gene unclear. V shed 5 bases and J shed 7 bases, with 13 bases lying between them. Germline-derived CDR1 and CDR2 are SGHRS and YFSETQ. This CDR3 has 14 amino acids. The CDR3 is CASSLAATNSPLHF. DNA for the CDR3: TGCGCCAGCAGTTTAGCGGCTACCAATTCACCCCTCCACTTT.

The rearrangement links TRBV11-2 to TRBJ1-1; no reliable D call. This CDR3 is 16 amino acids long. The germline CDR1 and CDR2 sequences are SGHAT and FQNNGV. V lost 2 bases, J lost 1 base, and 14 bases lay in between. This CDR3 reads CASSLWPRRKNTEAFF. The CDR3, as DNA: TGTGCCAGCAGCTTATGGCCCAGGAGAAAGAACACTGAAGCTTTCTTT.

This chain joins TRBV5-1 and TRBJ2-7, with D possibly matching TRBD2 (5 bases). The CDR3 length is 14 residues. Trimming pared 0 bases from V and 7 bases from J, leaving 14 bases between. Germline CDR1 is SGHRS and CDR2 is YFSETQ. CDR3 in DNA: TGCGCCAGCAGCTTGGAGCCGCTCGGGGAAGAGCAGTACGTC. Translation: CASSLEPLGEEQYV.

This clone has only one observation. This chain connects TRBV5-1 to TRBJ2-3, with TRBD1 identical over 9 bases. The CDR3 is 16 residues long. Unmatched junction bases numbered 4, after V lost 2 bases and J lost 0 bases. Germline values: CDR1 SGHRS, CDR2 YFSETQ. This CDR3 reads CASSFTTGGSTDTQYF. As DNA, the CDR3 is TGCGCCAGCAGCTTTACGACAGGGGGGAGCACAGATACGCAGTATTTT.